These 28 T cell receptor beta chains were all obtained from the same sample, sequenced in a study of cytomegalovirus exposure and HLA in healthy donors. PCR used 60 Vbeta primers and 13 Jbeta primers. Assay used: immunoSEQ multiplex PCR; TCRdb lists only in-frame clones, some missing. This table has fewer than 200,000 clones, approximately 80% appearing once. Sequencing was done on a sample of PBMCs. Receptors originate from a female donor in good health and CMV-seronegative.

The V gene is TRBV6-5, the J gene TRBJ1-1; a possible D gene is TRBD1 (6 bases). The V gene's germline CDR1 is MNHEY and CDR2 SVGAGI. The germline V and J ends were trimmed by 5 bases and 1 base, with 11 bases remaining between them. The CDR3 covers 14 residues. For the CDR3, the DNA is TGTGCCAGCAGTAAACAGGGATCGAACACTGAAGCTTTCTTT. Its protein product is CASSKQGSNTEAFF.

V gene TRBV27 combines with J gene TRBJ1-6; D possibly corresponds to TRBD1 (6 bases). Trimming pared 5 bases from V and 7 bases from J, leaving 12 bases between. Germline V gene lookup returns CDR1 MNHEY and CDR2 SMNVEV (reference sequence). The CDR3 spans 14 residues. DNA of the CDR3: TGTGCCAGCAGTACCGGGACAAGGAATTCACCCCTCCACTTT. Its translation is CASSTGTRNSPLHF.

The CDR3 region has the DNA TGCGCCAGCAGCTCCCCGGGCTATGGCTACACCTTC. Its protein is CASSSPGYGYTF. This sequence joins TRBV4-1 and TRBJ1-2, with D unclear. The V and J ends lost 5 bases and 4 bases respectively, with 8 bases between them. CDR3 size: 12 residues. The germline gives CDR1 MGHRA, CDR2 YSYEKL.

The V gene is TRBV7-8, the J gene TRBJ1-6; maybe TRBD1 (5 bases). The CDR3 loop spans 17 amino acids. Looked up from germline, CDR1 is SGHVS and CDR2 is FQNEAQ. Between the trimmed V and J ends, which lost 1 base and 9 bases, there was a span of 19 bases. The CDR3 nucleotides read TGTGCCAGCAGCTTAGGGGGCGCGTCCGGGTTAGGTTCACCCCTCCACTTT. This gives the protein CASSLGGASGLGSPLHF.

This chain uses TRBV5-1 with TRBJ1-4, with no clear D. The V and J ends lost 4 bases and 0 bases respectively, with 16 bases between them. This CDR3 comprises 17 residues. Germline loops: CDR1 SGHRS, CDR2 YFSETQ. The CDR3 DNA reads as TGCGCCAGCAGCCCCGAGAAAGGCACAGCAACTAATGAAAAACTGTTTTTT. Amino acids: CASSPEKGTATNEKLFF.

The J gene is TRBJ1-2, the V gene TRBV5-4, with D possibly being TRBD1 (6 bases). This CDR3 is 13 amino acids long. V was pared by 5 bases and J by 8 bases, with 16 bases between. Germline lookup yields CDR1 SGHNT and CDR2 YYREEE (reference sequence). In nucleotides, the CDR3 is TGTGCCAGCAGAGAGAACAGGGTTGAGGGCTACACCTTC. It encodes CASRENRVEGYTF.

This rearrangement joins TRBV19 to TRBJ1-2, with 7 bases fitting TRBD1. J was trimmed by 6 bases and V by 7 bases; bases with no gene match: 8. Looked up from germline, CDR1 is LNHDA and CDR2 is SQIVND (reference sequence). The CDR3 runs to 13 residues. CDR3 bases: TGTGCCAGTACCGCTGGCGGGACAGATGGCTACACCTTC. Translation gives CASTAGGTDGYTF.

The rearrangement uses TRBV28 and TRBJ1-5; no clear D gene. CDR1 and CDR2 from the germline V gene are MDHEN and SYDVKM. The V and J ends lost 5 bases and 1 base respectively, with 12 bases between them. CDR3 length equals 15 residues. CDR3 DNA: TGTGCCAGCAGTGCTTTTACGGGAAGCAATCAGCCCCAGCATTTT. Amino acids: CASSAFTGSNQPQHF.

The gene calls are TRBV7-2 and TRBJ2-7, with TRBD1 matching over 11 bases. The ends lost 3 bases at V and 6 bases at J; junction bases unmatched: 13. The germline gives CDR1 SGHTA, CDR2 FQGNSA. The CDR3 length is 17 residues. This CDR3 reads CASSLGGIGTGGSEQYF. The CDR3 DNA follows: TGTGCCAGCAGCTTGGGGGGTATAGGGACAGGGGGAAGCGAGCAGTACTTC.

The V and J genes are TRBV6-6 and TRBJ2-7, with no clear D. CDR3 length: 14 residues. V was pared by 8 bases and J by 7 bases, with 21 bases between. From germline, CDR1 is MNHNY and CDR2 SVGAGI (reference sequence). Here the CDR3 reads CASSIPDIPREQYF. The CDR3 DNA follows: TGTGCCAGCTCGATTCCAGATATTCCTAGGGAGCAGTACTTC.

This clone was picked up one time. A read error may account for a junction end that differs from germline. DNA for the CDR3: TGTGCCAGCAGCCCCGGGACAGGGGCTGGGGCCAACGGCCTGACTTTC. Its translation is CASSPGTGAGANGLTF. V and J are TRBV5-4 and TRBJ2-6; TRBD1 matches 10 bases. CDR3 length: 16 amino acids. The germline gives CDR1 SGHNT, CDR2 YYREEE (reference sequence).

The rearrangement links TRBV5-1 to TRBJ2-5; 7 nucleotides line up with TRBD1. The CDR3 loop spans 15 amino acids. CDR1 SGHRS and CDR2 YFSETQ come from the germline V gene. The J segment lost 5 bases and the V segment lost 2 bases, leaving 9 bases of the junction unmatched. The CDR3 DNA reads TGCGCCAGCAGCTTACAACAGGGGTTAGGGGAGACCCAGTACTTC. Residues: CASSLQQGLGETQYF.

This chain uses TRBV5-1 with TRBJ1-2; TRBD1 matches 10 bases. Germline CDR1 SGHRS, CDR2 YFSETQ. The CDR3 is 18 residues long. Losses at the gene ends were 2 bases for V and 12 bases for J; bases not matched to a gene: 22. This CDR3 reads CASSLNFRDRGPVSGHTF. For the CDR3, the DNA is TGCGCCAGCAGCTTAAATTTCCGGGACAGGGGACCGGTTAGCGGCCACACCTTC.

This chain links TRBV10-3 with TRBJ2-7; TRBD1 matches 11 bases. Germline V gene lookup returns CDR1 ENHRY and CDR2 SYGVKD. V gave up 2 bases and J gave up 12 bases; unmatched junction bases: 18. CDR3 length: 17 residues. CDR3 amino acids: CAISELGARTGGAWRYF. The CDR3 DNA follows: TGTGCCATCAGTGAGCTAGGGGCGCGGACAGGGGGCGCTTGGCGGTACTTC.

The chain uses TRBV30 and TRBJ1-2; 7 bases agree with TRBD1. Germline V gene sequence: CDR1 GTSNPN, CDR2 SVGIG (reference sequence). V dropped 6 bases and J dropped 7; count of bases not matched to a gene: 8. CDR3 size: 12 residues. In DNA, the CDR3 is TGTGCCTGTCGAGGGGGCTTAGGTGGCTACACCTTC. It encodes CACRGGLGGYTF. The full variable domain, completed using reference TRBV30 and TRBJ1-2, is SQTIHQWPATLVQPVGSPLSLECTVEGTSNPNLYWYRQAAGRGLQLLFYSVGIGQISSEVPQNLSASRPQDRQFILSSKKLLLSDSGFYLCACRGGLGGYTFGSGTRLTVV.

The chain has TRBV28 and TRBJ2-5, with 7 bases identical to TRBD1. The germline CDR1 and CDR2 sequences are MDHEN and SYDVKM. V dropped 3 bases and J dropped 4; count of bases not matched to a gene: 2. The CDR3 is 13 residues long. The CDR3 sequence is CASSLGQLETQYF. The CDR3 region has the DNA TGTGCCAGCAGTTTGGGACAGTTAGAGACCCAGTACTTC. The full variable domain, with the rest looked up from reference TRBV28 and TRBJ2-5, is DVKVTQSSRYLVKRTGEKVFLECVQDMDHENMFWYRQDPGLGLRLIYFSYDVKMKEKGDIPEGYSVSREKKERFSLILESASTNQTSMYLCASSLGQLETQYFGPGTRLLVL.

This clone was counted a single time. This rearrangement joins TRBV25-1 to TRBJ2-2, with TRBD2 identical over 10 bases. Looked up from germline, CDR1 is MGHDK and CDR2 is SYGVNS. J was trimmed by 4 bases and V by 6 bases; bases with no gene match: 8. The CDR3 runs 16 residues. The DNA for the CDR3 is TGTGCCAGCAGACAGCGGGGGGGCCAGGGCACCGGGGAGCTGTTTTTT. Its translation is CASRQRGGQGTGELFF.

This sequence joins TRBV30 and TRBJ1-1; no clear D. CDR3 size: 16 residues. From germline, CDR1 is GTSNPN and CDR2 SVGIG (reference sequence). V lost 1 base to trimming and J lost 0 bases, with 15 bases between them. CDR3 amino acids: CAWSATAVLMNTEAFF. The CDR3 DNA is TGTGCCTGGAGTGCAACAGCAGTGTTAATGAACACTGAAGCTTTCTTT. Using reference TRBV30 and TRBJ1-1 for the parts outside the CDR3, the full variable domain is SQTIHQWPATLVQPVGSPLSLECTVEGTSNPNLYWYRQAAGRGLQLLFYSVGIGQISSEVPQNLSASRPQDRQFILSSKKLLLSDSGFYLCAWSATAVLMNTEAFFGQGTRLTVV.

Regarding this clone: An end of the junction does not agree with germline; a read error may underlie this. The chain uses TRBV6-1 and TRBJ2-7; 14 positions agree with TRBD2. The CDR3 loop spans 14 amino acids. Germline V gives CDR1 MNHNS, CDR2 SASEGT. The CDR3 reads CASRPGTSGGRVAF. In DNA, the CDR3 is TGTGCCAGCAGGCCCGGGACTAGCGGGGGCCGGGTCGCGTTC.

The chain uses TRBV10-1 and TRBJ1-2; tentatively, D is TRBD1 (6 bases). CDR3 size: 11 residues. V was trimmed by 6 bases and J by 10 bases, leaving 12 bases between them. CDR1 is WNHNN, CDR2 SYGVQD, per germline (reference sequence). The CDR3 loop is CASSQRQDYTF. CDR3 nucleotides: TGCGCCAGCAGCCAAAGACAGGACTACACCTTC.

The V gene is TRBV7-9, the J gene TRBJ2-4; tentative D call: TRBD2 (5 bases). This CDR3 contains 16 residues. Per the germline V gene, CDR1 is SEHNR and CDR2 is FQNEAQ (reference sequence). V was cut by 5 bases and J by 0 bases, with 14 bases left in between. The CDR3 sequence is CASSTRREIAKNIQYF. The CDR3 DNA is TGTGCCAGCAGCACCCGCCGGGAAATAGCCAAAAACATTCAGTACTTC. Based on the CDR3 plus reference TRBV7-9 and TRBJ2-4, the full variable domain is DTGVSQNPRHKITKRGQNVTFRCDPISEHNRLYWYRQTLGQGPEFLTYFQNEAQLEKSRLLSDRFSAERPKGSFSTLEIQRTEQGDSAMYLCASSTRREIAKNIQYFGAGTRLSVL.

The CDR3 sequence is CASSIWASGQETQYF. The CDR3 nucleotides are TGTGCCAGTAGTATATGGGCTAGCGGCCAAGAGACCCAGTACTTC. V and J are TRBV19 and TRBJ2-5; TRBD2 aligns across 7 bases. V dropped 2 bases and J dropped 1; count of bases not matched to a gene: 4. Germline-derived CDR1 and CDR2 are LNHDA and SQIVND (reference sequence). The CDR3 is made up of 15 amino acids.

V gene TRBV21-1 combines with J gene TRBJ2-4; TRBD2 is the table's D call, not checked against the DNA. TRBV21-1 corresponds to a pseudogene. This CDR3 is 19 amino acids long. The CDR3 reads CASSKVRLAGVSWENIQYF. The CDR3 DNA reads TGTGCCAGCAGCAAGGTTAGGCTAGCGGGAGTGTCGTGGGAAAACATTCAGTACTTC.

This clone has just one count. J is TRBJ1-5 and V is TRBV4-2; 8 bases match TRBD1. Unmatched junction bases numbered 14, after V lost 6 bases and J lost 7 bases. Germline lookup yields CDR1 LGHNA and CDR2 YNFKEQ. The CDR3 extends over 16 amino acids. Here the CDR3 DNA reads TGTGCCAGCAGTAGCCTCTTAAACAGGGGGACACAGCCCCAGCATTTT. Residues: CASSSLLNRGTQPQHF.

This clone was seen more than once but under ten times. The chain uses TRBV29-1 and TRBJ2-2; TRBD1 matches 9 bases. This CDR3 region has 15 residues. The germline gives CDR1 SQVTM, CDR2 ANQGSEA. V dropped 8 bases and J dropped 2; count of bases not matched to a gene: 9. The CDR3 DNA follows: TGCAGCACCCCGGGACAGGGAGGAAACACCGGGGAGCTGTTTTTT. Translating it yields CSTPGQGGNTGELFF.

This chain connects TRBV4-2 to TRBJ1-1; 7 bases are shared with TRBD1. The CDR3 sequence is 16 residues long. CDR1 is LGHNA and CDR2 is YNFKEQ in the germline V gene. The V segment lost 4 bases and the J segment 1 base; nucleotides outside the gene matches: 9. CDR3 coding DNA: TGTGCCAGCAGCCGCGGAGCGGACAGGCCGAACACTGAAGCTTTCTTT. Translated: CASSRGADRPNTEAFF.

The V and J genes are TRBV27 and TRBJ2-1; D is perhaps TRBD1 (6 bases). The CDR3 totals 18 residues. Germline CDR1 and CDR2: MNHEY and SMNVEV (reference sequence). V was clipped by 5 bases and J by 0 bases, with 20 bases between them. The DNA for the CDR3 is TGTGCCAGCAGTCCGAGGACTGGGGGCCTATTCTCCTACAATGAGCAGTTCTTC. It codes for CASSPRTGGLFSYNEQFF.

The V call is TRBV7-1, the J call TRBJ2-1, with 13 bases aligning to TRBD2. TRBV7-1 is noted as an ORF with a role that remains uncertain. The CDR3 extends over 24 amino acids. V trimming: 3 bases; J trimming: 0 bases; junction bases outside the gene matches: 23. The CDR3 nucleotides are TGTGCCAGCAGCTCCGCAAGTTCATCGCCGGGACTAGCGGGGAGGCAAAGCTCCTACAATGAGCAGTTCTTC. It encodes CASSSASSSPGLAGRQSSYNEQFF.